The 32 T cell receptor beta chains given below trace back to one sample, sequenced in a study of Ad26.COV2.S vaccination and SARS-CoV-2 variants (dated by TCRdb to about 2021). This specimen's treatment or condition label, interpreted: roughly 18 received Ad26.COV2.S at low or high dose, single or two shots; about 5 received placebo; per-sample allocation not given. For vaccine and placebo recipients, the sequenced repertoires came from samples collected on day 63 after the first injection. Library prep was done by the immunoSEQ multiplex PCR assay. The table was pulled from immuneACCESS by TCRdb, which kept in-frame rearrangements only. Such tables lose some clones; where checked, under half of the loss comes from unresolved V genes, and the rest has no known cause. This sample comprises 300,000 to 400,000 clones, about 88% of them detected only once. The ten top clones hold 2.5% to 3.5% of the sample.

Sequencing used peripheral blood, obtained in a trial of Ad26.COV2.S vaccine versus placebo. The source is a person between 18 and 65 years old who received the Ad26.COV2.S COVID-19 vaccine or a placebo.

The V gene is TRBV5-1, the J gene TRBJ2-5; D gene ambiguous. V was shortened by 7 bases and J by 2 bases, with 18 bases between the two germline ends. CDR1 is SGHRS, CDR2 YFSETQ, per germline. The CDR3 totals 15 residues. DNA for the CDR3: TGCGCCAGCTCCTTGGCGGCATCACAACAAGAGACCCAGTACTTC. Amino acids: CASSLAASQQETQYF. Filled out from reference TRBV5-1 and TRBJ2-5, the complete variable domain reads KAGVTQTPRYLIKTRGQQVTLSCSPISGHRSVSWYQQTPGQGLQFLFEYFSETQRNKGNFPGRFSGRQFSNSRSEMNVSTLELGDSALYLCASSLAASQQETQYFGPGTRLLVL.

The chain carries TRBV9 and TRBJ2-3, with a possible D match to TRBD2 (5 bases). This CDR3 spans 16 amino acids. Per germline, CDR1 SGDLS and CDR2 YYNGEE. V gave up 4 bases and J gave up 6 bases, with 21 bases separating them. The CDR3 DNA reads TGTGCCAGCAGCTTCGGGCCGGACTCGCTCCCGGATACGCAGTATTTT. Translation: CASSFGPDSLPDTQYF. The full variable domain, with the rest looked up from reference TRBV9 and TRBJ2-3, is DSGVTQTPKHLITATGQRVTLRCSPRSGDLSVYWYQQSLDQGLQFLIQYYNGEERAKGNILERFSAQQFPDLHSELNLSSLELGDSALYFCASSFGPDSLPDTQYFGPGTRLTVL.

V gene TRBV7-2 combines with J gene TRBJ1-2, with 8 bases lining up with TRBD1. The V segment lost 7 bases and the J segment 5 bases; nucleotides outside the gene matches: 12. CDR1 is SGHTA, CDR2 FQGNSA, per germline. CDR3 length: 15 amino acids. CDR3 amino acids: CASTYQGAQEYGYTF. In nucleotides, the CDR3 is TGTGCCAGCACATACCAGGGGGCGCAGGAATATGGCTACACCTTC.

V is TRBV19 and J is TRBJ1-1; 9 nucleotides line up with TRBD1. V was pared by 6 bases and J by 0 bases, with 8 bases of the junction left unmatched. Germline V CDR1 and CDR2: LNHDA, SQIVND (reference sequence). The CDR3 runs to 16 residues. The CDR3 is CASSRPGTGMNTEAFF. The DNA for the CDR3 is TGTGCCAGTAGCCGTCCCGGGACAGGGATGAACACTGAAGCTTTCTTT.

The chain has TRBV19 and TRBJ2-1, with 7 bases lining up with TRBD2. CDR3 length: 16 residues. With 6 bases clipped from V and 2 bases from J, the junction kept 10 bases outside the gene matches. Germline assignment: CDR1 LNHDA and CDR2 SQIVND (reference sequence). CDR3 sequence reads: CASRATSAGAYNEQFF. Here the CDR3 DNA reads TGTGCCAGTAGGGCCACCTCCGCGGGGGCCTACAATGAGCAGTTCTTC.

This clone was seen just once. The chain is built from TRBV4-3 and TRBJ2-7; TRBD2 agrees at 10 bases. V lost 2 bases and J lost 7; bases outside the gene matches: 8. Germline V gives CDR1 LGHNA, CDR2 YSLEER. The CDR3 extends over 15 amino acids. CDR3 coding DNA: TGCGCCAGCAGCCAATCCGGGACTAGCGATTGGGAGCAGTACTTC. This gives the protein CASSQSGTSDWEQYF.

The chain links TRBV7-2 to TRBJ1-5; the match to TRBD1 covers 8 bases. Germline loops: CDR1 SGHTA, CDR2 FQGNSA. The CDR3 covers 14 residues. Trimming removed 2 bases from V and 7 bases from J; junction bases left unmatched: 4. As DNA, the CDR3 is TGTGCCAGCAGCTTACGACAGGGGAGCCAGCCCCAGCATTTT. Protein product: CASSLRQGSQPQHF. The full variable domain, completed using reference TRBV7-2 and TRBJ1-5, is GAGVSQSPSNKVTEKGKDVELRCDPISGHTALYWYRQSLGQGLEFLIYFQGNSAPDKSGLPSDRFSAERTGGSVSTLTIQRTQQEDSAVYLCASSLRQGSQPQHFGDGTRLSIL.

The chain carries TRBV11-3 and TRBJ2-3; TRBD2 is a possible D gene (6 bases). Germline CDR1 is SGHNT and CDR2 is YENEEA. Trimming pared 5 bases from V and 10 bases from J, leaving 16 bases between. This CDR3 is built from 13 residues. As DNA, the CDR3 is TGTGCCAGCAGCACATCGGGACTCCCTGCGCAGTATTTT. Amino acids: CASSTSGLPAQYF.

The V call is TRBV6-4, the J call TRBJ1-5; D may be TRBD1 (5 bases). Germline assignment: CDR1 MRHNA and CDR2 SNTAGT. The CDR3 is 14 amino acids. Trimming pared 6 bases from V and 6 bases from J, leaving 15 bases between. CDR3 DNA sequence: TGTGCCAGCAGCGCGGCCAGGGCGGGTCAGCCCCAGCATTTT. Residues: CASSAARAGQPQHF.

This clone occurred once. The genes are TRBV3-1 (or the pseudogene TRBV3-2) and TRBJ2-1; possibly TRBD2 for D (7 bases). Trimming removed 2 bases from V and 5 bases from J, with 13 bases in between. The CDR3 contains 15 residues. Per the germline V gene, CDR1 is LGHDT and CDR2 is YNNKEL (reference sequence). DNA for the CDR3: TGTGCCAGCAGCCAATACGGGGGGCCGAACAATGAGCAGTTCTTC. It translates to CASSQYGGPNNEQFF.

This clone was observed a few times. V is TRBV13 and J is TRBJ1-1; unclear D gene. Germline lookup yields CDR1 PRHDT and CDR2 FYEKMQ (reference sequence). The CDR3 is made up of 13 amino acids. The V end was cut by 4 bases, the J end by 1 base, with 7 bases between. CDR3 DNA: TGTGCCAGCAGCTCAGGTAGGAACACTGAAGCTTTCTTT. Residues: CASSSGRNTEAFF.

This chain joins TRBV7-6 and TRBJ2-3; TRBD1 matches 7 bases. This CDR3 comprises 16 residues. CDR1 is SGHVS and CDR2 is FNYEAQ in the germline V gene. V dropped 2 bases and J dropped 4; count of bases not matched to a gene: 9. The CDR3 protein is CASSLSTGKVPDTQYF. DNA of the CDR3: TGTGCCAGCAGCTTATCGACAGGGAAGGTTCCAGATACGCAGTATTTT.

The rearrangement links TRBV30 to TRBJ1-1; D not resolved. The V and J ends lost 5 bases and 4 bases respectively, with 14 bases between them. This CDR3 is 13 amino acids long. Looked up from germline, CDR1 is GTSNPN and CDR2 is SVGIG (reference sequence). CDR3 nucleotides: TGTGCCTGGGGACCGGGAAGTGTCACTGAAGCTTTCTTT. This codes for CAWGPGSVTEAFF.

In the case of this clone: The identical CDR3 is also encoded by other nucleotide sequences in the sample. This chain joins TRBV7-9 and TRBJ1-1; no reliable D call. V shed 1 base and J shed 0 bases, with 3 bases lying between them. Germline V CDR1 and CDR2: SEHNR, FQNEAQ (reference sequence). CDR3 size: 13 residues. The CDR3: CASSLDMNTEAFF. In nucleotides, the CDR3 is TGTGCCAGCAGCTTAGATATGAACACTGAAGCTTTCTTT.

The CDR3 DNA follows: TGTGCCAGCAGCTTGGGGGGACAGGCGTCGTCGGGCTACACCTTC. As protein: CASSLGGQASSGYTF. The V and J genes are TRBV5-5 and TRBJ1-2, with TRBD1 matching over 8 bases. CDR1 is SGHKS, CDR2 YYEKEE, per germline (reference sequence). This CDR3 spans 15 amino acids. Trimming removed 0 bases from V and 8 bases from J; junction bases left unmatched: 9.

This clone was observed a few times. The genes are TRBV7-2 and TRBJ2-7; 16 nucleotides agree with TRBD2. Per the germline V gene, CDR1 is SGHTA and CDR2 is FQGNSA. The CDR3 is 16 residues long. J gave up 6 bases and V 6 bases, and 8 bases lay outside the gene matches. The CDR3, as DNA: TGTGCCAGCAGGAGAGGGGGACTAGCGGGAGGGCTCGAGCAGTACTTC. Encoded protein: CASRRGGLAGGLEQYF.

The rearrangement uses TRBV4-3 and TRBJ2-1, with D uncertain. V was pared by 0 bases and J by 0 bases, with 9 bases between. The germline V gene has CDR1 LGHNA and CDR2 YSLEER. The CDR3 totals 16 residues. The DNA of the CDR3 is TGCGCCAGCAGCCAAGATCTAGTGAGCTCCTACAATGAGCAGTTCTTC. This codes for CASSQDLVSSYNEQFF.

J is TRBJ2-5 and V is TRBV25-1; D unclear. With 0 bases removed from V and 4 bases from J, the gap between germline ends came to 9 bases. The CDR3 is made up of 14 amino acids. Germline V gives CDR1 MGHDK, CDR2 SYGVNS. The CDR3 nucleotides read TGTGCCAGCAGTGAATACGCTAGTGCAGAGACCCAGTACTTC. It codes for CASSEYASAETQYF.

The rearrangement uses TRBV6-5 and TRBJ2-2, with D tentatively TRBD1 (5 bases). The CDR3 loop spans 13 amino acids. With 6 bases removed from V and 6 bases from J, the gap between germline ends came to 11 bases. Germline V gene data show CDR1 as MNHEY and CDR2 as SVGAGI. The CDR3 spells CASSWGEAGELFF. The CDR3 nucleotides read TGTGCCAGCAGCTGGGGCGAGGCCGGGGAGCTGTTTTTT.

DNA for the CDR3: TGCGCCAGCAGCCAAGAAGGGAGTCGGGGTACGCAGTATTTT. Its protein is CASSQEGSRGTQYF. The V call is TRBV4-3, the J call TRBJ2-3; weak D call: TRBD2 (5 bases). The CDR3 has 14 residues. Trimming left V 0 bases short and J 8 bases short, with 12 bases between. Germline CDR1 and CDR2: LGHNA and YSLEER.

This clone was recorded only once. The chain employs TRBV4-3 and TRBJ1-4; D possibly corresponds to TRBD1 (5 bases). CDR1 LGHNA and CDR2 YSLEER come from the germline V gene. The CDR3 length is 16 residues. Trimming took off 3 bases at V and 4 bases at J, with 15 bases between the two ends. CDR3 residues: CASSQTPGGFNEKLFF. The DNA for the CDR3 is TGCGCCAGCAGCCAGACTCCTGGGGGATTTAATGAAAAACTGTTTTTT.

Here the CDR3 reads CASSLAVTQETQYF. The CDR3 nucleotides are TGTGCCAGCAGCTTAGCGGTGACCCAAGAGACCCAGTACTTC. The rearrangement joins TRBV7-9 to TRBJ2-5; D is undetermined. Germline V CDR1 and CDR2: SEHNR, FQNEAQ (reference sequence). V lost 0 bases to trimming and J lost 1 base, with 6 bases between them. CDR3 length equals 14 residues.

The V gene is TRBV28, the J gene TRBJ2-7, with 10 bases fitting TRBD1. Germline CDR1 MDHEN, CDR2 SYDVKM. The CDR3 runs 15 residues. Unmatched junction bases numbered 8, after V lost 7 bases and J lost 2 bases. The CDR3 region is CASIAGTGVPYEQYF. The CDR3 coding sequence is TGTGCCAGCATAGCCGGGACAGGGGTACCCTACGAGCAGTACTTC. Using reference TRBV28 and TRBJ2-7 for the parts outside the CDR3, the full variable domain is DVKVTQSSRYLVKRTGEKVFLECVQDMDHENMFWYRQDPGLGLRLIYFSYDVKMKEKGDIPEGYSVSREKKERFSLILESASTNQTSMYLCASIAGTGVPYEQYFGPGTRLTVT.

This rearrangement joins TRBV18 to TRBJ2-7; TRBD1 agrees at 7 bases. The ends lost 4 bases at V and 2 bases at J; junction bases unmatched: 5. The V gene's germline CDR1 is KGHSH and CDR2 LQKENI. The CDR3 totals 14 residues. This CDR3 is CASSLGQAPYEQYF. The CDR3 DNA reads as TGTGCCAGCTCACTCGGACAGGCCCCCTACGAGCAGTACTTC. The entire variable domain, with the rest obtained from reference TRBV18 and TRBJ2-7, is as follows: NAGVMQNPRHLVRRRGQEARLRCSPMKGHSHVYWYRQLPEEGLKFMVYLQKENIIDESGMPKERFSAEFPKEGPSILRIQQVVRGDSAAYFCASSLGQAPYEQYFGPGTRLTVT.

In nucleotides, the CDR3 is TGTGCCAGCAGTTTATGGGGACAGGCTAGCTCCTATAATTCACCCCTCCACTTT. Its protein is CASSLWGQASSYNSPLHF. The gene calls are TRBV28 and TRBJ1-6, with 8 bases aligning to TRBD1. The V segment lost 0 bases and the J segment 0 bases; nucleotides outside the gene matches: 4. The CDR3 is 18 amino acids. From germline, CDR1 is MDHEN and CDR2 SYDVKM.

The V and J genes are TRBV10-3 and TRBJ2-2; 10 nucleotides align to TRBD1. This CDR3 is built from 15 residues. V lost 2 bases and J lost 7; bases outside the gene matches: 4. The germline CDR1 and CDR2 sequences are ENHRY and SYGVKD. CDR3 coding DNA: TGTGCCATCAGTGAGGACAGGGGGCTGGGCGGGGAGCTGTTTTTT. It codes for CAISEDRGLGGELFF.

J is TRBJ2-7 and V is TRBV5-1, with no clear D. This CDR3 spans 12 amino acids. Germline CDR1 SGHRS, CDR2 YFSETQ. Trimming left V 4 bases short and J 2 bases short, with 7 bases between. In nucleotides, the CDR3 is TGCGCCAGCAGCGACGGCGCCTACGAGCAGTACTTC. This codes for CASSDGAYEQYF.

This chain uses TRBV19 with TRBJ2-1; 10 nucleotides line up with TRBD2. The CDR3 sequence is 13 residues long. V dropped 10 bases and J dropped 9; count of bases not matched to a gene: 9. Germline loops: CDR1 LNHDA, CDR2 SQIVND (reference sequence). The CDR3 sequence is CATIAGGLGEQFF. The CDR3 DNA is TGTGCCACCATAGCGGGAGGTCTGGGTGAGCAGTTCTTC.

This chain's CDR3 is CASSSPGVNYGYTF. In DNA, the CDR3 is TGTGCCAGCAGTTCCCCGGGGGTAAACTATGGCTACACCTTC. The V call is TRBV28, the J call TRBJ1-2; D possibly corresponds to TRBD1 (5 bases). Germline V gene lookup returns CDR1 MDHEN and CDR2 SYDVKM. V was shortened by 4 bases and J by 2 bases, with 11 bases between the two germline ends. The CDR3 sequence is 14 residues long.

This chain links TRBV12-3 or TRBV12-4 with TRBJ1-2; TRBD1 matches 8 bases. The CDR3 contains 13 residues. The trim removed 6 bases at V and 4 bases at J, leaving 4 bases unmatched. CDR3 nucleotide sequence: TGTGCCAGCAGGGACACAGGGGGCTATGGCTACACCTTC. Translation gives CASRDTGGYGYTF.

The rearrangement links TRBV7-8 to TRBJ2-7, with 11 bases aligning to TRBD1. Germline V gene sequence: CDR1 SGHVS, CDR2 FQNEAQ. V gave up 3 bases and J gave up 3 bases; unmatched junction bases: 1. The CDR3 spans 14 residues. In DNA form, the CDR3 reads TGTGCCAGCAGCTTTGGGACAGGGGGCTACGAGCAGTACTTC. Protein sequence: CASSFGTGGYEQYF.

The J gene is TRBJ2-1, the V gene TRBV6-5, with TRBD1 as a possible D gene (5 bases). The CDR3 covers 13 residues. The germline CDR1 and CDR2 sequences are MNHEY and SVGAGI. Trimming cost V 6 bases and J 1 base, with 7 bases left between them. CDR3 nucleotides: TGTGCCAGCAGGGACATTTCCTACAATGAGCAGTTCTTC. As protein: CASRDISYNEQFF.